What follows are 6 T cell receptor beta chains derived from one specimen sequenced in a study of T-cell memory formation after mild COVID-19. TCRdb itself ran the 5' RACE reads through MiXCR, one entry per CDR3 protein. Seen here are about 270,000 distinct CDR3 sequences, around 17% observed once, and the top ten hold approximately 20%. Sequencing was performed on PBMCs or a T cell subset sorted from them (not recorded which). These receptor sequences come from a man aged 18 to 30 who had mild COVID-19 (a few samples of this study predate the infection). Cell type and time point are not known.

This clonotype was seen more than once but under ten times. The chain is built from TRBV29-1 and TRBJ1-2; D remains unclear. Germline V gives CDR1 SQVTM, CDR2 ANQGSEA. Between the trimmed V and J ends, which lost 3 bases and 2 bases, there was a span of 10 bases. The length of the CDR3 is 13 residues. CDR3: CSVEREQNYGYTF. CDR3 DNA sequence: TGCAGCGTTGAGAGGGAACAGAACTATGGCTACACCTTC.

This clonotype was counted between two and nine times. The J gene is TRBJ2-2, the V gene TRBV10-3, with D perhaps matching TRBD2 (6 bases). Germline V lookup: CDR1 ENHRY, CDR2 SYGVKD. The CDR3 covers 14 residues. Deletions cut 8 bases from V and 1 base from J, with 11 bases between. The CDR3 region is CAIGGNLNTGELFF. The CDR3 DNA reads as TGTGCCATCGGGGGGAACTTGAACACCGGGGAGCTGTTTTTT.

There are a few counts of this clonotype. The chain couples TRBV7-9 to TRBJ2-2, with a tentative D call TRBD2 (5 bases). CDR1 SEHNR and CDR2 FQNEAQ come from the germline V gene (reference sequence). CDR3 length: 17 amino acids. V lost 5 bases and J lost 4, with 20 bases in between. The CDR3 sequence: CASSPRERTAFTGELFF. The CDR3 DNA follows: TGTGCCAGCAGCCCGAGGGAGCGGACGGCCTTCACCGGGGAGCTGTTTTTT.

This clonotype was found many times. The chain recombines TRBV4-3 with TRBJ2-1; the match to TRBD1 covers 7 bases. Germline CDR1 reads LGHNA; CDR2 reads YSLEER. There are 13 residues in the CDR3. The V gene end was trimmed by 5 bases and the J gene end by 9 bases; junction bases not matched to a gene: 7. The CDR3 region has the DNA TGCGCCAGCAGCTACGACAGGGACGTTGAGCAGTTCTTC. It codes for CASSYDRDVEQFF.

The genes are TRBV20-1 and TRBJ2-2; TRBD2 agrees at 8 bases. This CDR3 spans 16 amino acids. Looked up from germline, CDR1 is DFQATT and CDR2 is SNEGSKA (reference sequence). With 1 base clipped from V and 2 bases from J, the junction kept 6 bases outside the gene matches. CDR3 sequence: CSARASSGGNTGELFF. CDR3 bases: TGCAGTGCTAGAGCCTCGAGCGGGGGTAACACCGGGGAGCTGTTTTTT.

This clonotype was seen repeatedly, ten times or more. The chain uses TRBV15 and TRBJ1-1; 7 bases are a match to TRBD1. CDR1 is LNHNV and CDR2 is YYDKDF in the germline V gene (reference sequence). The CDR3 length is 18 residues. V was pared by 3 bases and J by 4 bases, with 17 bases of the junction left unmatched. CDR3 in amino acids: CATSSFTGTEQRRTEAFF. CDR3 DNA sequence: TGTGCCACCAGCAGCTTCACCGGGACAGAACAGAGGCGCACTGAAGCTTTCTTT. Full variable domain (missing parts from reference TRBV15 and TRBJ1-1): DAMVIQNPRYQVTQFGKPVTLSCSQTLNHNVMYWYQQKSSQAPKLLFHYYDKDFNNEADTPDNFQSRRPNTSFCFLDIRSPGLGDTAMYLCATSSFTGTEQRRTEAFFGQGTRLTVV.